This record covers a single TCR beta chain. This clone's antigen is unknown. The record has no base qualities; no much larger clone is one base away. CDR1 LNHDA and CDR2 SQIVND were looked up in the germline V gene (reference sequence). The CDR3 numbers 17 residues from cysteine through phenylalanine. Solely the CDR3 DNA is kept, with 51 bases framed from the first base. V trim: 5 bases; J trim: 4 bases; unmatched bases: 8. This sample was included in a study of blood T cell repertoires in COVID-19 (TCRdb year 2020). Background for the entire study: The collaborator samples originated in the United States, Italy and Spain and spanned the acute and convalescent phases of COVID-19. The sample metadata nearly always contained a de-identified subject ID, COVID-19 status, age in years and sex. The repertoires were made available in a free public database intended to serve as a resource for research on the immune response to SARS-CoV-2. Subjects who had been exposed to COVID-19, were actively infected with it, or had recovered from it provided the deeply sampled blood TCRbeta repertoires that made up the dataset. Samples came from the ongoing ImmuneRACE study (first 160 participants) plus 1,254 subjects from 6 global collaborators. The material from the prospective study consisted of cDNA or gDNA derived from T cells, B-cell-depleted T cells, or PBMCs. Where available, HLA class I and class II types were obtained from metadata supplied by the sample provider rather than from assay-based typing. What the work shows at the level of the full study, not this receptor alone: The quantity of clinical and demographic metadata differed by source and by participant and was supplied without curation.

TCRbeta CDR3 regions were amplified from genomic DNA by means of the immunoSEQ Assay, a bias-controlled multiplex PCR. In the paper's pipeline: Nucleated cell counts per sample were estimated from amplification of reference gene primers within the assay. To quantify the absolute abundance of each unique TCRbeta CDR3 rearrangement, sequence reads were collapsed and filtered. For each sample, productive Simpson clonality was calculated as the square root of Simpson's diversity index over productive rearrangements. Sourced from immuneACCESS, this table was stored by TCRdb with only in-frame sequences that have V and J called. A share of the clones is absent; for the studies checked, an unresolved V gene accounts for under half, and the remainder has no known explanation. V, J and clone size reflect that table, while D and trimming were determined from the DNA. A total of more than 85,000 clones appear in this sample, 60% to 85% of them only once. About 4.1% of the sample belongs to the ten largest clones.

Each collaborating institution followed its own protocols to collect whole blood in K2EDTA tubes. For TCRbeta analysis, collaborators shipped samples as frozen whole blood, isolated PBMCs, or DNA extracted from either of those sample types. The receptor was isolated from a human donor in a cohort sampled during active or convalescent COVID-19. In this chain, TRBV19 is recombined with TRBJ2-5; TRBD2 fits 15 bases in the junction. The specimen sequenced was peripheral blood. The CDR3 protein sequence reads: CASSLRTSGGAGETQYF. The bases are TGTGCCAGTAGTCTCCGGACTAGCGGGGGGGCGGGAGAGACCCAGTACTTC.